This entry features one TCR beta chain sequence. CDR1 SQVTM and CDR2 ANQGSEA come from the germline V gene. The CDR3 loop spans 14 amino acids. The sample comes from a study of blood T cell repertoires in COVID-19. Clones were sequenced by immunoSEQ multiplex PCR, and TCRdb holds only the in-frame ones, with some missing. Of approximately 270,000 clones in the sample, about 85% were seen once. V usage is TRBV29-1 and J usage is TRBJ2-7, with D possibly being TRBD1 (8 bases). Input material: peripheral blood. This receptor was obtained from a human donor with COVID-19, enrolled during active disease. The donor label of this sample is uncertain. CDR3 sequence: CLGGEGQASYEQYF. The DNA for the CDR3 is TGCTTGGGGGGGGAGGGACAGGCGTCCTACGAGCAGTACTTC.